Each of the 20 T cell receptor beta chains below was sequenced from the same sample in a study of T cells in Graves' hyperthyroidism and ophthalmopathy. TCR beta CDR3 regions were amplified from RNA. TCR CDR3 regions were first amplified by RT-PCR with HTBI primers. MiXCR, applied by TCRdb to the multiplex PCR reads, yields one record per CDR3 protein. The sample contains around 450,000 distinct CDR3 sequences, 15% to 19% of which appear only once. The sequencing sample was made of blood. The receptor set was obtained from a woman between 18 and 29 years old with Graves' hyperthyroidism.

This clonotype occurred many times. The chain uses TRBV2 and TRBJ2-7; D unresolved. With 6 bases removed from V and 4 bases from J, the gap between germline ends came to 7 bases. This CDR3 region has 11 residues. Germline V gives CDR1 SNHLY, CDR2 FYNNEI. The chain's CDR3 is CASRGMYEQYF. In nucleotides, the CDR3 is TGTGCCAGCAGAGGAATGTACGAGCAGTACTTC.

This clonotype was recorded many times. The CDR3 loop is CASSQAAGPETQYF. DNA of the CDR3: TGTGCCAGCAGCCAAGCGGCGGGACCCGAGACCCAGTACTTC. The chain employs TRBV3-1 and TRBJ2-5; D possibly corresponds to TRBD2 (6 bases). Trimming removed 1 base at V and 5 bases at J, with 11 bases between. This CDR3 is 14 amino acids long. CDR1 and CDR2 from the germline V gene are LGHDT and YNNKEL (reference sequence).

The chain recombines TRBV7-3 with TRBJ2-2; TRBD2 aligns across 11 bases. CDR3 length equals 16 residues. The V segment lost 0 bases and the J segment 9 bases; nucleotides outside the gene matches: 6. Per the germline V gene, CDR1 is SGHTA and CDR2 is FQGTGA. The CDR3, as DNA: TGTGCCAGCAGCTTAACGATGACTAGCGGGACGAGGGAGCTGTTTTTT. Translated: CASSLTMTSGTRELFF.

The V call is TRBV12-3 or TRBV12-4, the J call TRBJ2-7; 12 positions match TRBD2. Germline trimming cut 3 bases from V and 5 bases from J; bases unmatched to any gene: 2. There are 14 residues in the CDR3. CDR3 region: CASSLTSGRNEQYF. Written as DNA, the CDR3 is TGTGCCAGCAGTTTGACTAGCGGGAGAAACGAGCAGTACTTC.

Here the CDR3 reads CSVEDSETGGREQYF. The CDR3 DNA sequence: TGCAGCGTTGAAGATTCAGAGACAGGGGGTCGCGAGCAGTACTTC. The chain employs TRBV29-1 and TRBJ2-7; TRBD1 matches at 9 bases. CDR3 length equals 15 residues. Germline CDR1 and CDR2: SQVTM and ANQGSEA. After removal of 0 bases from V and 6 bases from J, the junction contained 9 bases not matched to a gene.

The chain employs TRBV6-1 and TRBJ2-1, with TRBD1 matching over 7 bases. CDR1 is MNHNS and CDR2 is SASEGT in the germline V gene. With V trimmed by 6 bases and J by 8 bases, 13 bases remained unmatched. CDR3 size: 15 residues. CDR3 in amino acids: CASSHPAAGTDEQFF. The CDR3, as DNA: TGTGCCAGCAGCCACCCTGCAGCCGGGACAGATGAGCAGTTCTTC.

The V call is TRBV30, the J call TRBJ1-2, with D hard to call. Germline V CDR1 and CDR2: GTSNPN, SVGIG (reference sequence). Trimming took 1 base from V and 4 from J, leaving 7 bases between them. The CDR3 is 12 residues long. CDR3 loop: CAWSGGGYGYTF. The CDR3, as DNA: TGTGCCTGGAGTGGGGGAGGCTATGGCTACACCTTC.

The chain uses TRBV5-4 and TRBJ1-2; D uncertain. V dropped 7 bases and J dropped 5 bases, with 18 bases sitting between them. CDR1 and CDR2 (germline): SGHNT, YYREEE (reference sequence). The CDR3 has 14 amino acids. This CDR3 reads CASSPGGMEYGYTF. The CDR3 coding sequence is TGTGCCAGCTCCCCCGGAGGGATGGAGTATGGCTACACCTTC.

This clonotype was counted many times. The rearrangement uses TRBV6-1 and TRBJ2-7; perhaps TRBD2 as D (6 bases). Germline CDR1 and CDR2: MNHNS and SASEGT. This CDR3 region has 13 residues. V was cut by 10 bases and J by 3 bases, with 16 bases left in between. As DNA, the CDR3 is TGTGCCACTCGGGCGGAGGGTTTCTACGAGCAGTACTTC. Translation gives CATRAEGFYEQYF.

This clonotype showed up just a few times. The chain joins TRBV6-2 or TRBV6-3 to TRBJ2-7; the D gene is possibly TRBD2 (5 bases). The CDR3 has 13 amino acids. Trimming removed 0 bases at V and 7 bases at J, with 10 bases between. Germline V lookup: CDR1 MNHEY, CDR2 SVGEGT. The CDR3 reads CASSYSSGSEQYF. The CDR3 DNA reads as TGTGCCAGCAGTTACTCTTCTGGGAGTGAGCAGTACTTC.

The rearrangement links TRBV7-3 to TRBJ1-1, with 7 bases fitting TRBD1. Germline CDR1 and CDR2: SGHTA and FQGTGA. This CDR3 region has 15 residues. V shed 1 base and J 5 bases; nucleotides not matched to a gene: 7. The CDR3 DNA follows: TGTGCCAGCAGCTTAAAGGAGGGGGCGCGGACTGAAGCTTTCTTT. This sequence encodes CASSLKEGARTEAFF.

In its sample, this clonotype was seen many times. J is TRBJ2-3 and V is TRBV12-3 or TRBV12-4, with 8 bases that match TRBD2. Trimming removed 6 bases from V and 0 bases from J; junction bases left unmatched: 11. The CDR3 is made up of 17 amino acids. For the CDR3, the DNA is TGTGCCAGCAGCTCCCAGGGTAGCGGGACTAGCACAGATACGCAGTATTTT. Encoded protein: CASSSQGSGTSTDTQYF.

There are a few counts of this clonotype. The rearrangement uses TRBV12-3 or TRBV12-4 and TRBJ1-6; D may be TRBD1 (5 bases). This CDR3 is 16 amino acids long. Deletions cut 5 bases from V and 7 bases from J, with 18 bases between. The CDR3, as DNA: TGTGCCAGCAGTCCCGGAGCGGGACTTGGGAATTCACCCCTCCACTTT. Translation: CASSPGAGLGNSPLHF.

This clonotype was recorded at least ten times. The J gene is TRBJ1-2, the V gene TRBV9; D is uncertain. Trimming cost V 4 bases and J 8 bases, with 21 bases left between them. This CDR3 has 15 amino acids. CDR1 SGDLS and CDR2 YYNGEE come from the germline V gene. This chain's CDR3 is CASSPRLHRLGGYTF. As DNA, the CDR3 is TGTGCCAGCAGCCCCCGGTTACACCGTCTCGGGGGCTACACCTTC.

The sample holds many counts of this clonotype. The CDR3 DNA reads as TGTGCCAGCAGCGTAGCGGAGGGGCAGAACACTGAAGCTTTCTTT. Residues: CASSVAEGQNTEAFF. The V gene is TRBV9, the J gene TRBJ1-1, with D maybe TRBD1 (5 bases). Germline loops: CDR1 SGDLS, CDR2 YYNGEE. Trimming stripped 0 bases from V and 1 base from J, with 10 bases between. This CDR3 has 15 amino acids.

This clonotype was seen at least ten times. V and J are TRBV5-8 and TRBJ1-5; weak D call: TRBD1 (5 bases). CDR3 length: 15 residues. V gave up 0 bases and J gave up 0 bases, with 7 bases separating them. CDR1 and CDR2 (germline): SGHTS, YDEGEE. CDR3 bases: TGTGCCAGCAGCTTGGGACAGAATAGCAATCAGCCCCAGCATTTT. This translates into CASSLGQNSNQPQHF.

This clonotype was detected ten times or more. This chain joins TRBV7-8 and TRBJ1-6, with D maybe TRBD1 (6 bases). This CDR3 comprises 15 residues. CDR1 and CDR2 from the germline V gene are SGHVS and FQNEAQ. Trimming took off 5 bases at V and 4 bases at J, with 12 bases between the two ends. CDR3 in amino acids: CASSPLQGYNSPLHF. DNA of the CDR3: TGTGCCAGCAGCCCCCTCCAGGGGTATAATTCACCCCTCCACTTT.

This clonotype was seen ten or more times. CDR3 sequence reads: CASSLETGTYEQYF. Here the CDR3 DNA reads TGTGCCAGCAGTTTAGAGACGGGCACCTACGAGCAGTACTTC. The chain combines TRBV28 with TRBJ2-7; D is undetermined. Trimming shortened V by 2 bases and J by 2 bases, and 10 bases separated the two germline ends. CDR3 length: 14 residues. Per the germline V gene, CDR1 is MDHEN and CDR2 is SYDVKM.

This clonotype has at least ten counts. The V call is TRBV6-1, the J call TRBJ2-3; D is perhaps TRBD2 (6 bases). V shed 5 bases and J shed 2 bases, with 11 bases lying between them. The CDR3 is 14 amino acids. Per germline, CDR1 MNHNS and CDR2 SASEGT. CDR3: CASSKGTFTDTQYF. CDR3 nucleotide sequence: TGTGCCAGCAGTAAAGGGACTTTCACAGATACGCAGTATTTT.

This chain uses TRBV11-2 with TRBJ2-3, with TRBD2 identical over 15 bases. The germline gives CDR1 SGHAT, CDR2 FQNNGV. With 5 bases clipped from V and 2 bases from J, the junction kept 8 bases outside the gene matches. The length of the CDR3 is 18 residues. The CDR3, as DNA: TGTGCCAGCAGCCCCGGACTAGCGGGAGGGCCTGCCACAGATACGCAGTATTTT. Its protein product is CASSPGLAGGPATDTQYF.